These 28 T cell receptor beta chains share one sample of origin, sequenced in a study of blood T cell repertoires in COVID-19. This table comes from immunoSEQ multiplex PCR, and its TCRdb copy is limited to in-frame clones, with some not included. The repertoire holds 200,000 or so clones, with about 80% as singletons. Material for sequencing was PBMCs or T cells enriched from blood (not recorded which). The source is a man aged 40-50 years who had recovered from COVID-19.

The chain combines TRBV6-5 with TRBJ1-1; 7 bases line up with TRBD1. The CDR3 contains 13 residues. Germline CDR1 MNHEY, CDR2 SVGAGI. Trimming took 5 bases from V and 5 from J; bases not matched to a gene: 5. This CDR3 is CASSRQGGTEAFF. The CDR3 region has the DNA TGTGCCAGCAGTCGACAGGGAGGAACTGAAGCTTTCTTT.

This chain links TRBV16 with TRBJ2-7; 7 nucleotides align to TRBD1. The CDR3 is 13 amino acids. From germline, CDR1 is KGHSY and CDR2 FQNENV. V was clipped by 7 bases and J by 1 base; unmatched bases: 4. The CDR3 bases are TGTGCCAGCAACCCGACAGGGTCCTACGAGCAGTACTTC. The encoded protein is CASNPTGSYEQYF.

The J gene is TRBJ2-1, the V gene TRBV6-5; TRBD2 agrees at 10 bases. CDR3 length: 14 residues. CDR1 is MNHEY, CDR2 SVGAGI, per germline. With 5 bases clipped from V and 8 bases from J, the junction kept 6 bases outside the gene matches. The CDR3 loop is CASSPGTSVHEQFF. The CDR3 coding sequence is TGTGCCAGCAGTCCCGGGACTAGCGTGCATGAGCAGTTCTTC.

This clone was counted a few times. J is TRBJ1-3 and V is TRBV6-5; 7 bases fit TRBD1. CDR3 size: 16 residues. CDR1 is MNHEY, CDR2 SVGAGI, per germline. V gave up 4 bases and J gave up 4 bases; unmatched junction bases: 10. This CDR3 reads CASSLNRGAGGNTIYF. The CDR3 coding sequence is TGTGCCAGCAGTTTAAACAGGGGCGCGGGGGGAAACACCATATATTTT.

The CDR3 here is CASSLYSAMSRNTEAFF. The CDR3 DNA is TGTGCCAGCAGCTTATATTCCGCGATGAGTCGGAACACTGAAGCTTTCTTT. This chain links TRBV13 with TRBJ1-1; no firm D call. Trimming removed 2 bases at V and 1 base at J, with 17 bases between. The CDR3 contains 17 residues. The germline CDR1 and CDR2 sequences are PRHDT and FYEKMQ (reference sequence).

The chain is built from TRBV10-2 and TRBJ2-3; TRBD2 matches 14 bases. Germline V gives CDR1 WSHSY, CDR2 SAAADI. After removal of 6 bases from V and 4 bases from J, the junction contained 9 bases not matched to a gene. This CDR3 spans 17 amino acids. This chain's CDR3 is CASRMTSGGAGADTQYF. The CDR3 region has the DNA TGCGCCAGCAGGATGACTAGCGGGGGGGCCGGGGCAGATACGCAGTATTTT.

The chain is built from TRBV2 and TRBJ1-2, with 9 bases identical to TRBD1. Losses at the gene ends were 6 bases for V and 5 bases for J; bases not matched to a gene: 4. This CDR3 comprises 13 residues. CDR1 and CDR2 (germline): SNHLY, FYNNEI. The CDR3 sequence: CASREDRGYGYTF. CDR3 DNA: TGTGCCAGCAGAGAGGACAGGGGTTATGGCTACACCTTC.

The rearrangement uses TRBV7-9 and TRBJ2-7, with 9 bases that match TRBD2. Germline CDR1 reads SEHNR; CDR2 reads FQNEAQ (reference sequence). Trimming cost V 5 bases and J 4 bases; bases outside gene matches: 9. The CDR3 sequence is 15 residues long. The DNA of the CDR3 is TGTGCCAGCAGCCCATTGGCGGGGGGGAATTACGAGCAGTACTTC. Residues: CASSPLAGGNYEQYF.

This clone was recorded once. The chain joins TRBV3-1 (or the pseudogene TRBV3-2) to TRBJ1-1; TRBD1 matches 9 bases. Germline V gene sequence: CDR1 LGHDT, CDR2 YNNKEL (reference sequence). The CDR3 runs 17 residues. J lost 5 bases, V lost 5 bases, and 15 bases had no gene match. CDR3 bases: TGTGCCAGCAGCGGCCGGGACAGGGACTACGGAAGGACTGAAGCTTTCTTT. As protein: CASSGRDRDYGRTEAFF.

The rearrangement links TRBV7-2 to TRBJ2-7; the D gene is possibly TRBD2 (6 bases). Germline V CDR1 and CDR2: SGHTA, FQGNSA. The CDR3 totals 17 residues. Trimming took 5 bases from V and 2 from J, leaving 22 bases between them. The CDR3 nucleotides are TGTGCCAGCAGCAACTCTCCCGGGACTTACGCTACCTACGAGCAGTACTTC. As protein: CASSNSPGTYATYEQYF.

For the CDR3, the DNA is TGTGCCAGCAGTCCCCGTTTTCAAGAGACCCAGTACTTC. This translates into CASSPRFQETQYF. The V and J genes are TRBV6-1 and TRBJ2-5; D unresolved. This CDR3 is built from 13 residues. In germline, CDR1 is MNHNS, CDR2 SASEGT. Deletions cut 5 bases from V and 2 bases from J, with 9 bases between.

The chain couples TRBV19 to TRBJ2-6, with TRBD1 matching 7 bases. Unmatched junction bases numbered 10, after V lost 5 bases and J lost 0 bases. The germline gives CDR1 LNHDA, CDR2 SQIVND (reference sequence). The CDR3 is made up of 18 amino acids. CDR3 sequence reads: CASSLRQGSSSGANVLTF. In nucleotides, the CDR3 is TGTGCCAGTAGTTTGCGACAGGGAAGCTCCTCTGGGGCCAACGTCCTGACTTTC.

This CDR3 reads CASSLALGAGGNTGELFF. In DNA, the CDR3 is TGTGCCAGCAGCTTAGCTCTCGGGGCAGGGGGAAACACCGGGGAGCTGTTTTTT. The V gene is TRBV7-9, the J gene TRBJ2-2; 7 bases fit TRBD1. The V gene's germline CDR1 is SEHNR and CDR2 FQNEAQ (reference sequence). The CDR3 loop spans 18 amino acids. Germline trimming cut 0 bases from V and 2 bases from J; bases unmatched to any gene: 9.

The rearrangement uses TRBV2 and TRBJ1-2; 9 bases match TRBD1. J was trimmed by 8 bases and V by 4 bases; bases with no gene match: 5. The CDR3 has 13 amino acids. Germline V gene sequence: CDR1 SNHLY, CDR2 FYNNEI. The CDR3 DNA follows: TGTGCCAGCAGTGGGGACAGGGTTCAGGGCTACACCTTC. Its protein is CASSGDRVQGYTF.

The J gene is TRBJ2-4, the V gene TRBV4-1; D ambiguous. The ends were cut back, 0 bases at V and 8 bases at J, with 14 bases in the middle. The CDR3 is 15 residues long. Germline V gives CDR1 MGHRA, CDR2 YSYEKL. CDR3 DNA: TGCGCCAGCAGCCAAGATTTACATGATCTAGACATTCAGTACTTC. Amino acids: CASSQDLHDLDIQYF.

The chain is built from TRBV27 and TRBJ1-5; D possibly corresponds to TRBD1 (5 bases). The germline V gene encodes CDR1 MNHEY and CDR2 SMNVEV (reference sequence). The CDR3 contains 15 residues. V was pared by 0 bases and J by 4 bases, with 10 bases between. Here the CDR3 DNA reads TGTGCCAGCAGTTTATCGCAGGGAAGGAATCAGCCCCAGCATTTT. Translating it yields CASSLSQGRNQPQHF.

The chain carries TRBV30 and TRBJ1-5; D might be TRBD1 (5 bases). The CDR3 is 13 amino acids. V was cut by 4 bases and J by 7 bases, with 14 bases left in between. Germline CDR1 and CDR2: GTSNPN and SVGIG (reference sequence). The CDR3 reads CAWTGQGNQPQHF. The CDR3 DNA reads TGTGCCTGGACTGGGCAGGGTAACCAGCCCCAGCATTTT.

Only one count was recorded for this clone. The chain is built from TRBV6-5 and TRBJ1-2, with TRBD1 as a possible D gene (5 bases). Germline assignment: CDR1 MNHEY and CDR2 SVGAGI. The CDR3 length is 12 residues. V was trimmed by 5 bases and J by 4 bases, leaving 8 bases between them. Here the CDR3 reads CASSRDSYGYTF. As DNA, the CDR3 is TGTGCCAGCAGTAGAGACAGCTATGGCTACACCTTC.

The rearrangement uses TRBV11-3 and TRBJ1-4; 7 bases fit TRBD1. The germline CDR1 and CDR2 sequences are SGHNT and YENEEA. With V trimmed by 4 bases and J by 7 bases, 18 bases remained unmatched. This CDR3 has 18 amino acids. CDR3 bases: TGTGCCAGCAGCTCCAGACAGGGAATAACGGAGATCGGTGAAAAACTGTTTTTT. This codes for CASSSRQGITEIGEKLFF.

The chain links TRBV2 to TRBJ1-1, with D tentatively TRBD1 (5 bases). This CDR3 spans 13 amino acids. The V end was cut by 4 bases, the J end by 3 bases, with 9 bases between. Germline V gene sequence: CDR1 SNHLY, CDR2 FYNNEI. The CDR3: CASSAGRDTEAFF. The CDR3, as DNA: TGTGCCAGCAGTGCGGGCAGGGACACTGAAGCTTTCTTT. Drawing the rest from reference TRBV2 and TRBJ1-1, the complete variable domain is EPEVTQTPSHQVTQMGQEVILRCVPISNHLYFYWYRQILGQKVEFLVSFYNNEISEKSEIFDDQFSVERPDGSNFTLKIRSTKLEDSAMYFCASSAGRDTEAFFGQGTRLTVV.

The chain is built from TRBV2 and TRBJ1-4; TRBD1 might be the D (5 bases). Per germline, CDR1 SNHLY and CDR2 FYNNEI. The CDR3 runs 15 residues. V lost 4 bases and J lost 8, with 17 bases in between. CDR3 amino acids: CASSGSGHTGEKLFF. CDR3 in DNA: TGTGCCAGCAGTGGGTCCGGACACACGGGCGAAAAACTGTTTTTT.

The chain links TRBV9 to TRBJ2-3, with 7 bases aligning to TRBD2. V gave up 4 bases and J gave up 2 bases; unmatched junction bases: 10. The CDR3 extends over 16 amino acids. Looked up from germline, CDR1 is SGDLS and CDR2 is YYNGEE. CDR3 residues: CASSPQVLAVTDTQYF. Written as DNA, the CDR3 is TGTGCCAGCAGCCCCCAAGTCCTAGCGGTCACAGATACGCAGTATTTT.

V usage is TRBV6-1 and J usage is TRBJ2-7, with D possibly being TRBD2 (6 bases). The CDR3 has 13 amino acids. Trimming took off 1 base at V and 3 bases at J, with 7 bases between the two ends. Germline V gives CDR1 MNHNS, CDR2 SASEGT. The CDR3 DNA follows: TGTGCCAGCAGTGAAGGGGGGGACTACGAGCAGTACTTC. This translates into CASSEGGDYEQYF.

Only one count was recorded for this clone. The gene calls are TRBV28 and TRBJ2-7, with D tentatively TRBD2 (7 bases). This CDR3 spans 13 amino acids. The ends were cut back, 6 bases at V and 2 bases at J, with 11 bases in the middle. The germline V gene has CDR1 MDHEN and CDR2 SYDVKM. The CDR3 reads CASRGGAAYEQYF. CDR3 in DNA: TGTGCCAGCAGGGGGGGGGCAGCCTACGAGCAGTACTTC.

The genes are TRBV7-9 and TRBJ1-4; D unresolved. The V gene's germline CDR1 is SEHNR and CDR2 FQNEAQ (reference sequence). With 5 bases removed from V and 3 bases from J, the gap between germline ends came to 10 bases. The CDR3 covers 14 residues. DNA of the CDR3: TGTGCCAGCAGCCGCGGCGGGGCTAATGAAAAACTGTTTTTT. Its protein is CASSRGGANEKLFF.

This chain links TRBV5-6 with TRBJ2-7, with D possibly TRBD1 on 5 matching bases. The CDR3 length is 14 residues. Germline assignment: CDR1 SGHDT and CDR2 YYEEEE. V dropped 2 bases and J dropped 2 bases, with 11 bases sitting between them. The CDR3 DNA reads as TGTGCCAGCAGCTTAAGGGGAACGGCCTACGAGCAGTACTTC. This translates into CASSLRGTAYEQYF. Drawing the rest from reference TRBV5-6 and TRBJ2-7, the complete variable domain is DAGVTQSPTHLIKTRGQQVTLRCSPKSGHDTVSWYQQALGQGPQFIFQYYEEEERQRGNFPDRFSGHQFPNYSSELNVNALLLGDSALYLCASSLRGTAYEQYFGPGTRLTVT.

V and J are TRBV7-3 and TRBJ1-2; D is perhaps TRBD1 (5 bases). The CDR3 covers 14 residues. The V gene lost 0 bases and the J gene lost 6 bases, with 11 bases spanning the gap. Looked up from germline, CDR1 is SGHTA and CDR2 is FQGTGA. As DNA, the CDR3 is TGTGCCAGCAGCTTAACCGTGACAGACAATGGCTACACCTTC. This codes for CASSLTVTDNGYTF.

This chain uses TRBV19 with TRBJ1-5; D gene unclear. The CDR3 has 14 residues. Between the trimmed V and J ends, which lost 3 bases and 8 bases, there was a span of 14 bases. CDR1 is LNHDA and CDR2 is SQIVND in the germline V gene (reference sequence). The CDR3 nucleotides are TGTGCCAGTAGTATCATTGGGAGGCAGGAGCCCCAGCATTTT. Amino acids: CASSIIGRQEPQHF.